These 3 T cell receptor beta chains were sequenced from one sample in a study of pediatric ulcerative colitis (dated by TCRdb to about 2019). Libraries were constructed by the immunoSEQ multiplex PCR assay. The immuneACCESS repertoire file appears here via TCRdb, limited to in-frame rearrangements. These files lack a portion of the clones; in checked studies, under half of the deficit traces to unresolved V genes, and the cause of the others is not known. This sample lists about 64,000 clones; around 80% were detected once. The ten largest make up roughly 5.5% of the sample. The sample taken for sequencing was blood. Source of these receptors: a boy aged 5-17 years with moderate ulcerative colitis.

This chain links TRBV30 with TRBJ2-1; possible D gene TRBD2, 5 bases. The length of the CDR3 is 15 residues. The V gene's germline CDR1 is GTSNPN and CDR2 SVGIG (reference sequence). Between the trimmed V and J ends, which lost 2 bases and 5 bases, there was a span of 16 bases. CDR3 nucleotide sequence: TGTGCCTGGAGTTTCGGTGGGAGCCTCGACAATGAGCAGTTCTTC. Amino acids: CAWSFGGSLDNEQFF.

The V gene is TRBV30, the J gene TRBJ1-1; D not resolved. Germline CDR1 reads GTSNPN; CDR2 reads SVGIG (reference sequence). The CDR3 runs to 11 residues. Trimming shortened V by 0 bases and J by 5 bases, and 4 bases separated the two germline ends. The CDR3 loop is CAWSVETEAFF. The CDR3 DNA follows: TGTGCCTGGAGTGTAGAAACTGAAGCTTTCTTT.

The J gene is TRBJ2-1, the V gene TRBV2; D is ambiguous. Between the trimmed V and J ends, which lost 5 bases and 10 bases, there was a span of 15 bases. CDR3 length: 13 amino acids. CDR1 SNHLY and CDR2 FYNNEI come from the germline V gene. The CDR3 region has the DNA TGTGCCAGCAGTTTCTCCATTTCGCGGGAGCAGTTCTTC. Translation: CASSFSISREQFF. Using reference TRBV2 and TRBJ2-1 for the parts outside the CDR3, the full variable domain is EPEVTQTPSHQVTQMGQEVILRCVPISNHLYFYWYRQILGQKVEFLVSFYNNEISEKSEIFDDQFSVERPDGSNFTLKIRSTKLEDSAMYFCASSFSISREQFFGPGTRLTVL.